The rows below give T cell receptor beta chains drawn from one sample of a study of OX40 agonist ivuxolimab in advanced cancers. Sequencing was performed with immunoSEQ multiplex PCR; in TCRdb, only in-frame clones are kept and a portion is missing. Among roughly 50,000 clones listed, about 92% were seen once. The sequenced sample was CD4+ or CD8+ T cells sorted from blood, obtained in a trial of the OX40 agonist ivuxolimab. These receptors were obtained from an adult with an advanced solid tumor such as melanoma, head and neck, liver or kidney cancer. CDR3s leave out the opening cysteine and the closing phenylalanine or tryptophan.

v_call,cdr3_aa
TRBV6-7,ASPPAGRGAEAF
TRBV5-1,ASSLVGLADSYEQY
TRBV7-9,ASSFPGTSTSYEQY
TRBV18,ASSSGTSVGPYNEQF
TRBV28,ATGTNWGETQY
TRBV7-8,ASSPRGLAGWLASTGELF
TRBV7-6,ASSLVVTSGSLTGELF
TRBV19,ASSIDSVSSYNEQF
TRBV9,ASSVGDYKTYEQY
TRBV7-9,ASSLGRDRDPYSNQPQH
TRBV5-1,ASSPKGNTGELF
TRBV7-9,ASSLPSGTYNEQF
TRBV27,ASSFGGPRDEQY
TRBV28,ASSLWTGGGTQY
TRBV5-1,ASSSTDRASYGYT
TRBV5-5,ASRLQEGATEAF
TRBV4-1,ASSHGPGQGRGAF
TRBV5-4,ASSSGYGYT
TRBV27,ASSPGQGPGELF
TRBV11-2,ASSSYHPGQGVDTQY
TRBV4-3,ASSHGTGIADTQY
TRBV7-7,ASSHCRPQSRANVLT
TRBV4-1,ASSPGASGPSNEKLF
TRBV19,ASSIFKYTEAF
TRBV5-4,ASSSGQDDEAAF
TRBV11-1,ASSDEGWGTEAF
TRBV7-9,ASSFGGGALWEQY
TRBV6-6,ASSARQGEDTQY
TRBV4-3,ASSQDRGWIGRDTEAF
TRBV4-3,ASSQDSGSREAF
TRBV19,ASSWRVAGELF
TRBV11-2,ASSLEVKTGSYGYT
TRBV11-2,ASSSFDSYSGNTIY